These 30 T cell receptor beta chains came from one sample sequenced in a study of cytotoxic CD8 clonotypes in ibrutinib-treated CLL. The assay was immunoSEQ multiplex PCR, and TCRdb's table has in-frame clones only and misses some. The data show approximately 40,000 clones, with just over 70% seen just once and roughly a tenth held by the top ten. Material: PBMCs, obtained at disease progression, from a patient treated with ibrutinib. Source of these receptors: a human donor with chronic lymphocytic leukemia.

CDR3 region: CASGFHPMAYQETQYF. Written as DNA, the CDR3 is TGCGCCAGCGGTTTCCACCCCATGGCCTACCAAGAGACCCAGTACTTC. V and J are TRBV5-1 and TRBJ2-5, with D hard to call. Trimming removed 7 bases at V and 0 bases at J, with 19 bases between. The germline V gene has CDR1 SGHRS and CDR2 YFSETQ. The length of the CDR3 is 16 residues.

This rearrangement joins TRBV7-9 to TRBJ1-3; perhaps TRBD1 as D (5 bases). Germline CDR1 SEHNR, CDR2 FQNEAQ (reference sequence). V lost 3 bases and J 4 bases, leaving 10 bases between the germline ends. This CDR3 spans 14 amino acids. CDR3 coding DNA: TGTGCCAGCAGCTTTCAGGGTGCCGGAAACACCATATATTTT. It is translated as CASSFQGAGNTIYF. The whole variable domain, remainder taken from reference TRBV7-9 and TRBJ1-3, is DTGVSQNPRHKITKRGQNVTFRCDPISEHNRLYWYRQTLGQGPEFLTYFQNEAQLEKSRLLSDRFSAERPKGSFSTLEIQRTEQGDSAMYLCASSFQGAGNTIYFGEGSWLTVV.

The genes are TRBV13 and TRBJ2-6, with D possibly matching TRBD2 (6 bases). V shed 5 bases and J shed 3 bases, with 11 bases lying between them. Germline CDR1 and CDR2: PRHDT and FYEKMQ (reference sequence). CDR3 length: 15 residues. For the CDR3, the DNA is TGTGCCAGCAGCCGAGGGACTGGTGGGGCCAACGTCCTGACTTTC. Protein product: CASSRGTGGANVLTF.

This chain connects TRBV28 to TRBJ2-6; D may be TRBD1 (6 bases). Germline CDR1 reads MDHEN; CDR2 reads SYDVKM. Trimming took 3 bases from V and 0 from J, leaving 21 bases between them. The CDR3 is made up of 20 amino acids. The CDR3 loop is CASSLGHLQGKRSGANVLTF. CDR3 DNA sequence: TGTGCCAGCAGTTTGGGACACTTGCAGGGAAAGCGCTCTGGGGCCAACGTCCTGACTTTC.

The V call is TRBV6-6, the J call TRBJ1-3, with D possibly matching TRBD1 (6 bases). V dropped 6 bases and J dropped 2 bases, with 14 bases sitting between them. CDR3 size: 15 residues. Germline CDR1 and CDR2: MNHNY and SVGAGI (reference sequence). The CDR3 bases are TGTGCCAGCAGCCCCGCAGGGGATACTGGAAACACCATATATTTT. The encoded protein is CASSPAGDTGNTIYF.

The chain links TRBV28 to TRBJ1-1; D gene ambiguous. V was cut by 4 bases and J by 1 base, with 4 bases left in between. CDR3 size: 12 residues. Germline lookup yields CDR1 MDHEN and CDR2 SYDVKM. CDR3 DNA: TGTGCCAGCAGTTCCCCGAACACTGAAGCTTTCTTT. This gives the protein CASSSPNTEAFF.

A few counts support this clone. The chain is built from TRBV25-1 and TRBJ2-7; 9 bases are shared with TRBD1. Per germline, CDR1 MGHDK and CDR2 SYGVNS. J lost 2 bases, V lost 5 bases, and 7 bases had no gene match. This CDR3 is built from 15 residues. In DNA, the CDR3 is TGTGCCAGCAGTTCCGGGACAGGGACTGCCTACGAGCAGTACTTC. Translating it yields CASSSGTGTAYEQYF.

J is TRBJ2-7 and V is TRBV4-2; 11 bases align to TRBD2. Per germline, CDR1 LGHNA and CDR2 YNFKEQ. V dropped 4 bases and J dropped 4; count of bases not matched to a gene: 6. CDR3 size: 15 residues. The CDR3: CASSPTSGTGYEQYF. The CDR3, as DNA: TGTGCCAGCAGCCCGACTAGCGGGACGGGGTACGAGCAGTACTTC.

This chain connects TRBV7-8 to TRBJ2-5; D gene uncertain. The CDR3 totals 13 residues. V dropped 1 base and J dropped 4 bases, with 7 bases sitting between them. Germline lookup yields CDR1 SGHVS and CDR2 FQNEAQ. DNA of the CDR3: TGTGCCAGCAGCTTAGGGCTCGCAGAGACCCAGTACTTC. Translated: CASSLGLAETQYF. Looking up the rest from reference TRBV7-8 and TRBJ2-5 gives the full variable domain: GAGVSQSPRYKVAKRGQDVALRCDPISGHVSLFWYQQALGQGPEFLTYFQNEAQLDKSGLPSDRFFAERPEGSVSTLKIQRTQQEDSAVYLCASSLGLAETQYFGPGTRLLVL.

The gene calls are TRBV7-6 and TRBJ1-5; D is unresolved. Trimming cost V 1 base and J 6 bases, with 19 bases left between them. The CDR3 contains 17 residues. Germline V gives CDR1 SGHVS, CDR2 FNYEAQ. Here the CDR3 DNA reads TGTGCCAGCAGCTTAGTGAGGACCCCCCAAGCGGGTCAGCCCCAGCATTTT. Protein product: CASSLVRTPQAGQPQHF. Variable domain in full (rest from reference TRBV7-6 and TRBJ1-5): GAGVSQSPRYKVTKRGQDVALRCDPISGHVSLYWYRQALGQGPEFLTYFNYEAQQDKSGLPNDRFSAERPEGSISTLTIQRTEQRDSAMYRCASSLVRTPQAGQPQHFGDGTRLSIL.

The V call is TRBV27, the J call TRBJ2-7; 9 bases are a match to TRBD2. V trimming: 2 bases; J trimming: 0 bases; junction bases outside the gene matches: 14. From germline, CDR1 is MNHEY and CDR2 SMNVEV (reference sequence). CDR3 size: 19 residues. CDR3: CASSLAGTDIAGVSYEQYF. CDR3 in DNA: TGTGCCAGCAGTTTAGCCGGGACGGACATAGCGGGAGTCTCCTACGAGCAGTACTTC.

V usage is TRBV9 and J usage is TRBJ2-5; TRBD2 matches at 8 bases. CDR3 length: 16 amino acids. Germline V lookup: CDR1 SGDLS, CDR2 YYNGEE. Losses at the gene ends were 0 bases for V and 4 bases for J; bases not matched to a gene: 8. The CDR3 sequence: CASSVAGSGGLETQYF. CDR3 DNA: TGTGCCAGCAGCGTAGCTGGTTCGGGGGGGCTAGAGACCCAGTACTTC. Variable domain in full (rest from reference TRBV9 and TRBJ2-5): DSGVTQTPKHLITATGQRVTLRCSPRSGDLSVYWYQQSLDQGLQFLIQYYNGEERAKGNILERFSAQQFPDLHSELNLSSLELGDSALYFCASSVAGSGGLETQYFGPGTRLLVL.

This clone has a handful of counts. The chain links TRBV7-3 to TRBJ1-3; D remains ambiguous. Trimming left V 3 bases short and J 3 bases short, with 9 bases between. Looked up from germline, CDR1 is SGHTA and CDR2 is FQGTGA. The CDR3 length is 14 residues. The CDR3 DNA follows: TGTGCCAGCAGCTTCTCGGCAGGTGGAAACACCATATATTTT. Translating it yields CASSFSAGGNTIYF.

The chain carries TRBV2 and TRBJ2-7; 8 bases are a match to TRBD1. With 4 bases clipped from V and 4 bases from J, the junction kept 6 bases outside the gene matches. The CDR3 consists of 14 residues. CDR1 is SNHLY and CDR2 is FYNNEI in the germline V gene. The CDR3 reads CASSARGQDYEQYF. Here the CDR3 DNA reads TGTGCCAGCAGTGCAAGGGGACAGGATTACGAGCAGTACTTC.

The chain couples TRBV5-1 to TRBJ2-7, with D maybe TRBD1 (5 bases). V gave up 3 bases and J gave up 3 bases, with 16 bases separating them. This CDR3 spans 15 amino acids. CDR1 is SGHRS, CDR2 YFSETQ, per germline. CDR3 region: CASSWGRVDGYEQYF. The CDR3 DNA follows: TGCGCCAGCAGCTGGGGCAGGGTGGACGGCTACGAGCAGTACTTC.

This chain uses TRBV27 with TRBJ1-4; 9 bases are shared with TRBD1. J was trimmed by 5 bases and V by 7 bases; bases with no gene match: 5. CDR1 and CDR2 from the germline V gene are MNHEY and SMNVEV (reference sequence). This CDR3 region has 14 residues. As DNA, the CDR3 is TGTGCCAGCAAACCGGGACAGGGCAATGAAAAACTGTTTTTT. This gives the protein CASKPGQGNEKLFF. Looking up the rest from reference TRBV27 and TRBJ1-4 gives the full variable domain: EAQVTQNPRYLITVTGKKLTVTCSQNMNHEYMSWYRQDPGLGLRQIYYSMNVEVTDKGDVPEGYKVSRKEKRNFPLILESPSPNQTSLYFCASKPGQGNEKLFFGSGTQLSVL.

This clone has just one count. The gene calls are TRBV7-9 and TRBJ2-1; possibly TRBD1 for D (5 bases). CDR1 is SEHNR and CDR2 is FQNEAQ in the germline V gene (reference sequence). This CDR3 spans 14 amino acids. The V and J ends lost 5 bases and 8 bases respectively, with 16 bases between them. The CDR3 nucleotides are TGTGCCAGCAGCCCCATTTTCAGGGCCGATGAGCAGTTCTTC. This codes for CASSPIFRADEQFF. Looking up the rest from reference TRBV7-9 and TRBJ2-1 gives the full variable domain: DTGVSQNPRHKITKRGQNVTFRCDPISEHNRLYWYRQTLGQGPEFLTYFQNEAQLEKSRLLSDRFSAERPKGSFSTLEIQRTEQGDSAMYLCASSPIFRADEQFFGPGTRLTVL.

The rearrangement uses TRBV7-6 and TRBJ2-3; 7 bases are a match to TRBD2. The CDR3 sequence is 13 residues long. The V segment lost 3 bases and the J segment 3 bases; nucleotides outside the gene matches: 0. CDR1 and CDR2 (germline): SGHVS, FNYEAQ. The CDR3 nucleotides are TGTGCCAGCAGCTTGCGGGAGACAGATACGCAGTATTTT. Amino acid sequence: CASSLRETDTQYF.

J is TRBJ2-2 and V is TRBV19; D is undetermined. V lost 1 base and J 4 bases, leaving 10 bases between the germline ends. The CDR3 has 15 amino acids. Germline CDR1 is LNHDA and CDR2 is SQIVND (reference sequence). The CDR3 protein is CASSIGYRGTGELFF. The CDR3 DNA is TGTGCCAGTAGTATAGGGTACCGCGGCACCGGGGAGCTGTTTTTT.

Written as DNA, the CDR3 is TGTGCCAGCAGTGGAAAGGGAGGGCAACGAGAAGCTTTCTTT. Translation gives CASSGKGGQREAFF. The V gene is TRBV25-1, the J gene TRBJ1-1; unclear D gene. Germline V gene data show CDR1 as MGHDK and CDR2 as SYGVNS. The V gene lost 4 bases and the J gene lost 8 bases, with 17 bases spanning the gap. The CDR3 sequence is 14 residues long.

DNA for the CDR3: TGTGCCAGCAGCCCAAAAGGCCTCAACCTCGTCCCCTACGAGCAGTACTTC. Its protein is CASSPKGLNLVPYEQYF. The chain recombines TRBV21-1 with TRBJ2-7. TRBV21-1 counts as a pseudogene. CDR3 length equals 17 residues.

The genes are TRBV10-2 and TRBJ1-2; maybe TRBD1 (5 bases). Trimming took off 3 bases at V and 4 bases at J, with 9 bases between the two ends. The CDR3 totals 13 residues. Germline loops: CDR1 WSHSY, CDR2 SAAADI. The CDR3, as DNA: TGCGCCAGCAGTGATCAGGGTGGCTATGGCTACACCTTC. It specifies CASSDQGGYGYTF.

This clone was recorded a few times. The V gene is TRBV29-1, the J gene TRBJ2-3, with 10 bases matching TRBD1. Per germline, CDR1 SQVTM and CDR2 ANQGSEA. The length of the CDR3 is 16 residues. V gave up 7 bases and J gave up 4 bases; unmatched junction bases: 14. The CDR3 nucleotides read TGCAGCGCGCAACCGACAGGGGGCGCGAGGGCAGATACGCAGTATTTT. It is translated as CSAQPTGGARADTQYF.

V and J are TRBV5-4 and TRBJ1-1; D is possibly TRBD1 (5 bases). The CDR3 spans 15 residues. V lost 0 bases and J lost 3, with 12 bases in between. The germline gives CDR1 SGHNT, CDR2 YYREEE (reference sequence). Here the CDR3 DNA reads TGTGCCAGCAGCTTGGCCGAGGGGATTGACACTGAAGCTTTCTTT. The encoded protein is CASSLAEGIDTEAFF.

The chain is built from TRBV4-1 and TRBJ1-6, with no clear D. This CDR3 has 19 residues. CDR1 and CDR2 (germline): MGHRA, YSYEKL. Trimming took 3 bases from V and 0 from J, leaving 18 bases between them. In DNA, the CDR3 is TGCGCCAGCAGCCAGGGCGCGCGGGAGGCCGGCTCCTATAATTCACCCCTCCACTTT. Translating it yields CASSQGAREAGSYNSPLHF.

This clone was found a few times. The chain links TRBV11-3 to TRBJ1-5; no clear D. In germline, CDR1 is SGHNT, CDR2 YENEEA. The CDR3 is made up of 17 amino acids. Deletions cut 5 bases from V and 0 bases from J, with 17 bases between. This CDR3 is CASSRFREDGSNQPQHF. Here the CDR3 DNA reads TGTGCCAGCAGCCGCTTTCGGGAGGACGGTAGCAATCAGCCCCAGCATTTT.

The CDR3 is CASSFGALNEQFF. The CDR3 DNA is TGTGCCAGCAGCTTTGGAGCCCTGAATGAGCAGTTCTTC. J is TRBJ2-1 and V is TRBV12-1; TRBD2 is the table's D call, not checked against the DNA. TRBV12-1 counts as a pseudogene. The CDR3 consists of 13 residues.

The CDR3 reads CASQTSGGAGTQYF. The CDR3 DNA sequence: TGCGCCAGCCAAACTAGCGGGGGGGCTGGGACCCAGTACTTC. This chain connects TRBV10-2 to TRBJ2-5; 13 bases are a match to TRBD2. Germline V gene lookup returns CDR1 WSHSY and CDR2 SAAADI. CDR3 length equals 14 residues. J was trimmed by 7 bases and V by 8 bases; bases with no gene match: 7.

CDR3 bases: TGTGCCAGCAGTCATGGGGGTGGCTACACCTTC. This gives the protein CASSHGGGYTF. This chain uses TRBV6-1 with TRBJ1-2, with D possibly being TRBD1 (5 bases). The CDR3 has 11 residues. V was trimmed by 5 bases and J by 7 bases, leaving 8 bases between them. CDR1 and CDR2 from the germline V gene are MNHNS and SASEGT.

This clone occurred once. V usage is TRBV6-6 and J usage is TRBJ2-7, with a tentative D call TRBD1 (5 bases). The V and J ends lost 5 bases and 5 bases respectively, with 22 bases between them. The CDR3 has 16 amino acids. The germline CDR1 and CDR2 sequences are MNHNY and SVGAGI (reference sequence). In nucleotides, the CDR3 is TGTGCCAGCAGTATGGGTTTCGGCAGGGAAATGAACGAGCAGTACTTC. It codes for CASSMGFGREMNEQYF.